This T cell receptor beta chain comes out of a study of PD-L1 blockade in urothelial cancer. Looking at the study overall: Timepoints chosen for blood analysis were 3 weeks (second dose) and 6 weeks after treatment start.

Germline V gene lookup returns CDR1 SGHTA and CDR2 FQGNSA. CDR3 size: 13 residues. The V end was cut by 2 bases, the J end by 6 bases, with 9 bases between. Generated by immunoSEQ multiplex PCR, the TCRdb table keeps only in-frame clones and is missing some. The table shows roughly 100,000 clones, with around four fifths occurring only once. This sample's time point: peripheral blood 6 weeks after treatment start. The input for sequencing was PBMCs, taken around atezolizumab (anti-PD-L1) treatment. This receptor was identified in a man between 65 and 85 years old with urothelial cancer. The rearrangement joins TRBV7-2 to TRBJ2-3; the D gene is possibly TRBD1 (6 bases). The CDR3 is CASSLKGVDTQYF. CDR3 DNA: TGTGCCAGCAGCTTAAAGGGGGTGGATACGCAGTATTTT.